The following is a T cell receptor beta chain sequence with its context. What it recognizes is unknown. The DNA ends 3 residues before the CDR3 does, and the rest of the CDR3 is filled in from the germline J gene. The source of the sample is a study of T cell clonality in common variable immunodeficiency. Control and CVID samples contributed equal amounts of genomic DNA. Measured with immunoSEQ multiplex PCR; TCRdb has only the in-frame clones, and not every one. The data show approximately 81,000 clones, with none appearing a single time. The CDR3 runs to 16 residues. The germline V gene has CDR1 LNHDA and CDR2 SQIVND (reference sequence). The V gene end was trimmed by 6 bases and the J gene end by 3 bases; junction bases not matched to a gene: 10. General study results and limits: CVID patient heterogeneity limited repertoire-clinical complication correlations. Common variable immunodeficiency TCR beta sequences reportedly had fewer deletions and N-nucleotide insertions.

The source material was peripheral blood mononuclear cells. The receptor was derived from a person between 18 and 75 years old in good health. The chain couples TRBV19 to TRBJ1-5; 8 nucleotides align to TRBD1. CDR3 DNA, as far as it was read: TGTGCCAGTAGCCGCACAGGGGGGGTCTTCAATCAGCCC. Translating gives CASSRTGGVFNQP. The entire CDR3 protein is CASSRTGGVFNQPQHF.